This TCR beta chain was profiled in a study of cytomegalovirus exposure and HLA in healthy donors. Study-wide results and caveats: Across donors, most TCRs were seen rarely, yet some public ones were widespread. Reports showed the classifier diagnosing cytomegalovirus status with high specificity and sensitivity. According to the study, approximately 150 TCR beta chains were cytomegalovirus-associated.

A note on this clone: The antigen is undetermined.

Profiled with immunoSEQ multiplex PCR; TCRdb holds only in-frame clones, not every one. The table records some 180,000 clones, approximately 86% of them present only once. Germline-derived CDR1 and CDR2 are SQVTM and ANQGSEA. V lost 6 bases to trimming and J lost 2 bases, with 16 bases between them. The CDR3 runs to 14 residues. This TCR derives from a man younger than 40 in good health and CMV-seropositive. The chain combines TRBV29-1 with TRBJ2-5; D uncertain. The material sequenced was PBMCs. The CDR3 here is CSVPRGSAQETQYF. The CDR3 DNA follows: TGCAGCGTACCCCGCGGATCAGCGCAAGAGACCCAGTACTTC.